The following is a T cell receptor (beta chain) sequence with its context. Antigen unknown. This entry is derived from a study of OX40 agonist ivuxolimab in advanced cancers. The overall study: Earlier anti-PD-1, anti-PD-L1 or anti-CTLA-4 therapy was permitted; over 35% had received some. Findings and limits, study-wide: Determination of antigen specificity was not performed for the expanded peripheral T cells. Partial responders treated at 0.1-3.0 mg/kg exhibited clonal expansion among the lowest measured. Clones of CD4+ and CD8+ blood T cells grew by week 6 at doses of 0.1 to 3.0 mg/kg.

Clones were read by immunoSEQ multiplex PCR, and TCRdb kept only the in-frame ones, dropping some. The sample lists around 27,000 clones, less than 95% occurring once. Trimming stripped 0 bases from V and 0 bases from J, with 19 bases between. CDR1 and CDR2 from the germline V gene are SGDLS and YYNGEE. The CDR3 has 18 residues. The origin of this receptor is an adult with an advanced solid tumor such as melanoma, head and neck, liver or kidney cancer. This specimen consisted of CD4+ or CD8+ T cells sorted from blood, obtained in a trial of the OX40 agonist ivuxolimab. V gene TRBV9 combines with J gene TRBJ2-7, with a possible D match to TRBD1 (5 bases). The DNA for the CDR3 is TGTGCCAGCAGCGTAGTAGGTGGACACGACCAGAACTCCTACGAGCAGTACTTC. Its translation is CASSVVGGHDQNSYEQYF.